This passage covers 3 T cell receptor beta chains from one sample sequenced in a study of PD-L1 blockade in urothelial cancer. The table came from immunoSEQ multiplex PCR; TCRdb's copy has only in-frame clones and leaves some out. The sample yields approximately 110,000 clones, 70% to 85% seen once. The specimen comprised PBMCs, sampled around atezolizumab (anti-PD-L1) treatment. Source of these receptors: a man aged 45-60 years with urothelial cancer.

This clone has a handful of counts. The CDR3 nucleotides are TGTGCCATCAGTGAAGGAGGGAATTCACCCCTCCACTTT. As protein: CAISEGGNSPLHF. The rearrangement joins TRBV10-3 to TRBJ1-6; D gene unclear. This CDR3 is 13 amino acids long. The V gene lost 3 bases and the J gene lost 7 bases, with 7 bases spanning the gap. Germline CDR1 is ENHRY and CDR2 is SYGVKD.

The gene calls are TRBV9 and TRBJ1-4; 10 positions match TRBD1. V was pared by 3 bases and J by 7 bases, with 6 bases of the junction left unmatched. Germline V gene sequence: CDR1 SGDLS, CDR2 YYNGEE. This CDR3 is built from 15 residues. Here the CDR3 reads CASSGTDRGLEKLFF. CDR3 nucleotides: TGTGCCAGCAGCGGGACCGACAGGGGGCTTGAAAAACTGTTTTTT.

The chain recombines TRBV2 with TRBJ2-2; tentatively, D is TRBD1 (6 bases). Trimming pared 7 bases from V and 2 bases from J, leaving 11 bases between. This CDR3 is 14 amino acids long. Germline loops: CDR1 SNHLY, CDR2 FYNNEI. The CDR3 sequence: CASKLGQNTGELFF. In DNA form, the CDR3 reads TGTGCCAGCAAATTGGGACAAAACACCGGGGAGCTGTTTTTT.